The text below deals with one TCR beta chain. Libraries were prepared by immunoSEQ multiplex PCR; TCRdb keeps only in-frame clonotypes and omits some of them. The sample includes approximately 130,000 clones, more than 85% of them seen just once. The V gene's germline CDR1 is SGHTA and CDR2 FQGTGA. This CDR3 is built from 17 residues. V shed 2 bases and J shed 0 bases, with 16 bases lying between them. These data come from a study of T cell responses to AZD1222 COVID-19 vaccine. The sequence derives from an adult in good health. The sequencing used peripheral blood, collected on day 0 of AZD1222 vaccination. V and J are TRBV7-3 and TRBJ1-1; D perhaps matches TRBD1 (6 bases). CDR3 amino acids: CASSLGGPYSMNTEAFF. The CDR3 DNA sequence: TGTGCCAGCAGCTTAGGGGGCCCCTATAGTATGAACACTGAAGCTTTCTTT.